This TCR beta chain was obtained from a study of blood T cells in healthy people across ages. V lost 2 bases and J 5 bases, leaving 12 bases between the germline ends. In germline, CDR1 is MNHEY, CDR2 SVGAGI. This CDR3 comprises 14 residues. The sample, 9 to 10 milliliters of peripheral blood, was drawn from each donor. Together with a sample-barcoded 5' primer, a J-beta primer mix was included in a second PCR lasting roughly 6 to 12 cycles. A template-switch adaptor containing 12 random nucleotides labeled each cDNA molecule. In TCRdb, the 5' RACE reads were re-called with MiXCR into one record per CDR3 protein. The table includes 550,000 to 650,000 distinct CDR3 sequences, over 25% detected once. This clonotype was recorded a few times. A further study also used this sample, focusing on T cells of mothers and their children.

The receptor was isolated from a boy younger than 10 in good health. This chain links TRBV6-5 with TRBJ1-1; D remains unclear. Sequenced sample: blood. The CDR3 region is CASSYDVSGTEAFF. CDR3 in DNA: TGTGCCAGCAGTTACGACGTTTCGGGAACTGAAGCTTTCTTT.